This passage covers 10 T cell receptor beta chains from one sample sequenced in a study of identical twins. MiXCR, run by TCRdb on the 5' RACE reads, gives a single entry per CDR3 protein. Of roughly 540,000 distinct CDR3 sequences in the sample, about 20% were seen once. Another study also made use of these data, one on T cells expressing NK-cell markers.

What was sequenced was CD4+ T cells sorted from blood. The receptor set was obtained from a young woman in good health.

The CDR3 loop reads CATSRAPVGVDTQYF. The DNA of the CDR3 is TGTGCCACCAGCAGAGCCCCTGTGGGAGTGGATACGCAGTATTTT. The chain has TRBV15 and TRBJ2-3; the D gene is possibly TRBD2 (5 bases). The CDR3 has 15 residues. Germline V CDR1 and CDR2: LNHNV, YYDKDF (reference sequence). V shed 1 base and J shed 6 bases, with 14 bases lying between them.

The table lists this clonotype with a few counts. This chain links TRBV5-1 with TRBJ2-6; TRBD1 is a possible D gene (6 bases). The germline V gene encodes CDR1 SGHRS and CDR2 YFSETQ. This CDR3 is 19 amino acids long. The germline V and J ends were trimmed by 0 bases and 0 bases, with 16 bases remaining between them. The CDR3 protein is CASSLGRGGSGSGANVLTF. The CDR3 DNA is TGCGCCAGCAGCTTGGGGAGAGGGGGATCAGGCTCTGGGGCCAACGTCCTGACTTTC. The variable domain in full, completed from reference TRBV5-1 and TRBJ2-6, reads KAGVTQTPRYLIKTRGQQVTLSCSPISGHRSVSWYQQTPGQGLQFLFEYFSETQRNKGNFPGRFSGRQFSNSRSEMNVSTLELGDSALYLCASSLGRGGSGSGANVLTFGAGSRLTVL.

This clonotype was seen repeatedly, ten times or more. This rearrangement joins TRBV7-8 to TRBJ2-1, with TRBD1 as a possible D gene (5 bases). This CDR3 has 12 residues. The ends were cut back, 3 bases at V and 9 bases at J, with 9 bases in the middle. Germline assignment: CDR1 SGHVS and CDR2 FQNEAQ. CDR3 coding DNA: TGTGCCAGCAGCTTTGCAGGGCGTGAGCAGTTCTTC. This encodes CASSFAGREQFF.

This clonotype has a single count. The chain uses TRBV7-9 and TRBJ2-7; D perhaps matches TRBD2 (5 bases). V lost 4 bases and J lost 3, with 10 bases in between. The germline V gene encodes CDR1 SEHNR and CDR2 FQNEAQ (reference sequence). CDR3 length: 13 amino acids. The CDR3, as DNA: TGTGCCAGCAGCTCGGACGGGATCTACGAGCAGTACTTC. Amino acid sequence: CASSSDGIYEQYF.

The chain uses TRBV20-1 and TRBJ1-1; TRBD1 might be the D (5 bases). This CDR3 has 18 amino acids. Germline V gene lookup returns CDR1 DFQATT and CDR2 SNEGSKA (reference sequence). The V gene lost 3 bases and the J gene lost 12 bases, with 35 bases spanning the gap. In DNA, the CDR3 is TGCAGTGCTAGGGACACCCGCCGGGAGACGGGATCGCTATTAGCACCTTTCTTT. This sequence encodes CSARDTRRETGSLLAPFF.

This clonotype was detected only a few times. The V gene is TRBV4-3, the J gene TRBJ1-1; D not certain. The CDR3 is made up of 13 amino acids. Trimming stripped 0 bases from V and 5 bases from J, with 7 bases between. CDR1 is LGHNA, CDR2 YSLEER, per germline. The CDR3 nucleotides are TGCGCCAGCAGCCAAGAGAGGTGGACTGAAGCTTTCTTT. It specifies CASSQERWTEAFF.

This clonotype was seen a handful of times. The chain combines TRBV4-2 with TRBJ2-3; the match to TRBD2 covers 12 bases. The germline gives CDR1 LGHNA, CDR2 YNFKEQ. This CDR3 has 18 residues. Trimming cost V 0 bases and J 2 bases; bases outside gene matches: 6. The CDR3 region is CASSQELAGGLSTDTQYF. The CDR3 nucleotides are TGTGCCAGCAGCCAAGAACTAGCGGGGGGCCTCTCCACAGATACGCAGTATTTT.

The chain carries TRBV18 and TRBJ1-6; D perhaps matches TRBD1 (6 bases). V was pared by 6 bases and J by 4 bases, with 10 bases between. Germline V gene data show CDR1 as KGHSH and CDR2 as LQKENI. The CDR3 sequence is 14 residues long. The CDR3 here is CASSPTGYNSPLHF. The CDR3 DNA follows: TGTGCCAGCTCCCCCACAGGGTATAATTCACCCCTCCACTTT.

CDR3 nucleotides: TGCAGTGCTACAGTAGCGGGAGGGCTTGATGAGCAGTTCTTC. Its translation: CSATVAGGLDEQFF. V and J are TRBV20-1 and TRBJ2-1, with 11 bases fitting TRBD2. The CDR3 loop spans 14 amino acids. Per germline, CDR1 DFQATT and CDR2 SNEGSKA (reference sequence). The junction had 7 bases not matched to a gene; V was cut back by 4 bases and J by 8 bases.

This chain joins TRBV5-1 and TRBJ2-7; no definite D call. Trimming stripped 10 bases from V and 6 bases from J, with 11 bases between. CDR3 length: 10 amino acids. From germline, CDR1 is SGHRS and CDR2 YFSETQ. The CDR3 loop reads CAPKKGEQYF. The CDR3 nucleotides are TGCGCCCCTAAAAAGGGCGAGCAGTACTTC.